This T cell receptor beta chain is from a study of blood T cell repertoires in COVID-19 (dated by TCRdb to the early 2020s). Notes on the research overall: The collaborator samples originated in the United States, Italy and Spain and spanned the acute and convalescent phases of COVID-19. Subjects who had been exposed to COVID-19, were actively infected with it, or had recovered from it provided the deeply sampled blood TCRbeta repertoires that made up the dataset. Nearly every sample came with metadata listing a de-identified subject ID, COVID-19 status, age in years and sex. HLA class I and class II types, where available, came from metadata supplied by the sample provider rather than from assay-based typing. The samples were drawn from the first 160 participants of the ongoing ImmuneRACE study and from 1,254 subjects provided by 6 global collaborators. The repertoires were made available in a free public database intended to serve as a resource for research on the immune response to SARS-CoV-2. The material from the prospective study consisted of cDNA or gDNA derived from T cells, B-cell-depleted T cells, or PBMCs.

Worth noting for this clone: No antigen is known for it. The sample holds no much larger clone one base away, and base qualities are not on file.

Whole blood was collected in K2EDTA tubes by collaborating institutions according to the institutions' own protocols. Collaborator samples were shipped for TCRbeta analysis as frozen whole blood, isolated PBMCs, or DNA extracted from either sample type. The immunoSEQ Assay, a bias-controlled multiplex PCR, was used to amplify TCRbeta CDR3 regions from genomic DNA. On the authors' methods: The number of nucleated cells in each sample was estimated by amplification of reference gene primers within the assay. To quantify the absolute abundance of each unique TCRbeta CDR3 rearrangement, sequence reads were collapsed and filtered. Productive Simpson clonality was computed per sample as the square root of Simpson's diversity index over productive rearrangements. This immuneACCESS table, as held by TCRdb, lists in-frame sequences with V and J called but not all clones. Of the missing ones, under half trace to an unresolved V gene in checked studies; the others have no known cause. Clonal size and the V and J genes are those of that table, whereas D and trimming came from the DNA. The sample has 150,000 or so clones on record, almost 85% of them singletons. In total, the top ten clones hold 22% of the sample.

Compared with germline, V lacks 4 bases and J lacks 6 bases; bases without a gene match: 5. From cysteine to phenylalanine, the CDR3 is 16 amino acids long. The retained sequence is limited to the CDR3, 48 bases, with the frame set at the first base. The germline V gene (reference sequence) provides CDR1 MNHNY and CDR2 SVGAGI. Study-level results and caveats: Clinical and demographic metadata were provided uncurated, with the amount varying by source and participant.

The sequence joins TRBV6-6 to TRBJ1-6; the junction holds 11 bases that match TRBD1. Sequencing was done on a sample of peripheral blood. This clonotype was obtained from an elderly woman with acute or convalescent COVID-19. The CDR3 in this case is CASSSDRGLVNSPLHF. The DNA is TGTGCCAGCAGTTCGGACAGGGGGCTTGTTAATTCACCCCTCCACTTT.